This T cell receptor (beta chain) is drawn from a study of CD8 T cells in ankylosing spondylitis. The germline V gene has CDR1 ENHRY and CDR2 SYGVKD. The CDR3 is 13 residues long. The V and J ends lost 2 bases and 5 bases respectively, with 9 bases between them. Generation of TCR beta libraries employed quantitative 5'-RACE incorporating molecular barcodes. One entry per CDR3 protein, called by TCRdb with MiXCR from the 5' RACE reads. Among about 220,000 distinct CDR3 sequences listed, around 24% were seen once. Findings and caveats of the study: Disease-linked clones, CD8+, were relatively rare in peripheral blood. Some motif variants had been reported before (in reactive arthritis synovial fluid and blood). There was reportedly significant enrichment of clones that were disease-linked in matched ankylosing spondylitis synovial fluid.

This clonotype was counted ten times or more. The target antigen is unknown. The chain is built from TRBV10-3 and TRBJ2-5; TRBD1 might be the D (6 bases). The sequence derives from a male donor with ankylosing spondylitis or in good health (not recorded which). The sequencing input was blood, either unsorted or a sorted T cell fraction (not recorded which). The CDR3 nucleotides read TGTGCCATCAGTGAGGGACAGAGGGAGACCCAGTACTTC. Amino acids: CAISEGQRETQYF.